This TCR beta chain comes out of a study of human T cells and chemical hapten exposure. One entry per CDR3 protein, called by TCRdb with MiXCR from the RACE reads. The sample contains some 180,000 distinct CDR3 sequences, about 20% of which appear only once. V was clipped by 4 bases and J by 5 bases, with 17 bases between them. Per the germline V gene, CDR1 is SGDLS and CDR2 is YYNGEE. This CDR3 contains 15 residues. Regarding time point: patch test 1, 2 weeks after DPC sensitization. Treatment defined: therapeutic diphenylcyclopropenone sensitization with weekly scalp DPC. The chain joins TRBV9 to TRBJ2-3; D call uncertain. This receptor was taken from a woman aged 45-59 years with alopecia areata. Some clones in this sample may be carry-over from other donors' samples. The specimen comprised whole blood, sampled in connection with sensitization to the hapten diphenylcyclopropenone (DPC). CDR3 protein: CASSSQGRLGDTQYF. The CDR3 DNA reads TGTGCCAGCAGCTCCCAAGGACGACTGGGAGATACGCAGTATTTT.